The 8 T cell receptor beta chains below all came from one sample that was sequenced in a study of CD8 T cells in Susac syndrome (dated by TCRdb to between 2019 and 2020). The library relied on the immunoSEQ multiplex PCR assay. RNA was extracted with the RNeasy kit and about 0.5 to 1 ug was reverse transcribed using random hexamers. TCRdb's own reprocessing of the public reads used fastp at Q25 and MiXCR and kept productive beta chains. Identical CDR3 protein sequences are pooled into one entry, listed with their most common genes and DNA. Across this sample there are about 150,000 distinct CDR3 sequences, with roughly 94% seen only once. Jointly, the top ten make up over 0.15% of the sample. The sample taken for sequencing was CD8+ T cells from PBMCs. Every receptor here comes from a human donor with Susac syndrome.

The CDR3: CASSLDLGFNEQYF. The CDR3 DNA reads TGTGCCAGCAGCTTAGACTTAGGGTTTAACGAGCAGTACTTC. The rearrangement links TRBV7-9 to TRBJ2-7; no clear D. V lost 1 base and J lost 5, with 12 bases in between. The CDR3 consists of 14 residues. The germline V gene has CDR1 SEHNR and CDR2 FQNEAQ (reference sequence).

The chain employs TRBV7-9 and TRBJ2-1; 7 bases agree with TRBD2. V lost 4 bases to trimming and J lost 2 bases; unmatched junction nucleotides: 5. The CDR3 is 15 amino acids. The germline V gene has CDR1 SEHNR and CDR2 FQNEAQ (reference sequence). DNA for the CDR3: TGTGCCAGCAGCTCCCGACTAGCTCCCTACAATGAGCAGTTCTTC. It translates to CASSSRLAPYNEQFF.

The chain is built from TRBV27 and TRBJ2-3, with TRBD2 matching 9 bases. Germline V CDR1 and CDR2: MNHEY, SMNVEV (reference sequence). V was pared by 3 bases and J by 3 bases, with 7 bases of the junction left unmatched. CDR3 length: 16 amino acids. As DNA, the CDR3 is TGTGCCAGCAGTTTTTCGACTAGCGGCACAACAGATACGCAGTATTTT. It codes for CASSFSTSGTTDTQYF.

V gene TRBV9 combines with J gene TRBJ2-7; 10 bases are a match to TRBD1. The CDR3 consists of 14 residues. Germline V gene lookup returns CDR1 SGDLS and CDR2 YYNGEE. V shed 3 bases and J 5 bases; nucleotides not matched to a gene: 5. CDR3 in amino acids: CASSGRQGAHEQYF. The CDR3 DNA reads as TGTGCCAGCAGCGGGCGACAGGGGGCCCACGAGCAGTACTTC.

This chain uses TRBV5-1 with TRBJ1-5; 7 bases agree with TRBD1. This CDR3 contains 15 residues. The germline gives CDR1 SGHRS, CDR2 YFSETQ. V shed 3 bases, J shed 4 bases, and the junction held 7 bases outside the gene matches. The CDR3 sequence: CASSSGTESNQPQHF. The CDR3 DNA sequence: TGCGCCAGCAGCTCCGGGACAGAATCTAATCAGCCCCAGCATTTT.

The chain has TRBV12-3 or TRBV12-4 and TRBJ2-5; TRBD1 matches at 7 bases. The V gene end was trimmed by 8 bases and the J gene end by 9 bases; junction bases not matched to a gene: 15. This CDR3 comprises 14 residues. In nucleotides, the CDR3 is TGTGCCAGCTCCCCGACAGGGACCCGTGGGGCCCAGTACTTC. Translated: CASSPTGTRGAQYF.

This chain joins TRBV12-3 or TRBV12-4 and TRBJ2-7, with 8 bases that match TRBD2. The V and J ends lost 6 bases and 3 bases, in that order; junction bases with no gene match: 7. The CDR3 totals 14 residues. The CDR3 loop reads CASSPGLGIYEQYF. CDR3 nucleotide sequence: TGTGCCAGCAGCCCGGGACTAGGTATCTACGAGCAGTACTTC.

This chain joins TRBV7-6 and TRBJ2-7; tentatively, D is TRBD2 (5 bases). There are 17 residues in the CDR3. The germline gives CDR1 SGHVS, CDR2 FNYEAQ. Trimming removed 1 base from V and 3 bases from J, with 19 bases in between. The CDR3 protein is CASSLEPRIDGNYEQYF. CDR3 nucleotides: TGTGCCAGCAGCTTAGAGCCCCGTATAGACGGGAACTACGAGCAGTACTTC.